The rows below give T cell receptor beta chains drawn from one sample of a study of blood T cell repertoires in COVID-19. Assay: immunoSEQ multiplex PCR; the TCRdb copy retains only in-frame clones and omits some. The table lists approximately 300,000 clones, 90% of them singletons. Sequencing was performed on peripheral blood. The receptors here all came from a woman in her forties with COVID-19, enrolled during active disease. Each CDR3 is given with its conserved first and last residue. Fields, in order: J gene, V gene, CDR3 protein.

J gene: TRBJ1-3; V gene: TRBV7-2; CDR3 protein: CASSSDRPFRGNTIYF
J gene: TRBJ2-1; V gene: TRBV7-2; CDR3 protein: CASSLTGGFYNEQFF
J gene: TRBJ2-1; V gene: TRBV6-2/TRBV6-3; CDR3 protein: CASSTRGGEQFF
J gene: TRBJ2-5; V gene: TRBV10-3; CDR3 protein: CAILATGAETQYF
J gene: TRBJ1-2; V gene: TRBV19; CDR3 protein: CASSSTQAIYGYTF
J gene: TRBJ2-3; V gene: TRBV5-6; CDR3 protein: CASSPPISDRANTQYF
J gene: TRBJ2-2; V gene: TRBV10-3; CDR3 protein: CAISETSERRAGELFF
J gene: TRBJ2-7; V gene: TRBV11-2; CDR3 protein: CASSFSPGLSYEQYF
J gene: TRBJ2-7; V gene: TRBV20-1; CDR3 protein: CSASWRGYEQYF
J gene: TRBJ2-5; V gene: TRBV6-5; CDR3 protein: CASRTSGAQETQYF
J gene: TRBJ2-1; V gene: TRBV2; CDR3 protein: CASSDYGLRGDEQFF